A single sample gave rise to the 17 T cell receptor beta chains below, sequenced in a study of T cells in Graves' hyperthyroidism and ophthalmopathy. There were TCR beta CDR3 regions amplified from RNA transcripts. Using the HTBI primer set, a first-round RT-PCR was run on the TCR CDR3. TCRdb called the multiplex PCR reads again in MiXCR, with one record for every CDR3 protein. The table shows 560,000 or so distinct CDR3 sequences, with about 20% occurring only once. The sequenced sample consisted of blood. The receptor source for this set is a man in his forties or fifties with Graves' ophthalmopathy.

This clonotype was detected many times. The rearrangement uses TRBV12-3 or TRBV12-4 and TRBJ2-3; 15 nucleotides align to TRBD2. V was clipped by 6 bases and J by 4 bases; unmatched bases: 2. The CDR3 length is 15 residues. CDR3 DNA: TGTGCCAGCAGCCGGACTAGCGGGAGGGCAGATACGCAGTATTTT. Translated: CASSRTSGRADTQYF.

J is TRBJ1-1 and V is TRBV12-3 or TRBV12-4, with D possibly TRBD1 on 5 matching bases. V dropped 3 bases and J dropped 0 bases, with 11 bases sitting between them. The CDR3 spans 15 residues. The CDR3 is CASSFQGLMNTEAFF. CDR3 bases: TGTGCCAGCAGTTTTCAGGGCCTCATGAACACTGAAGCTTTCTTT.

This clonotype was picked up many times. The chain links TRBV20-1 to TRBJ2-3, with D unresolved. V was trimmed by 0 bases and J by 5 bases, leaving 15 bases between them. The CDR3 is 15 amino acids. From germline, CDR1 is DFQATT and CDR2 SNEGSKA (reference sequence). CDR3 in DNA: TGCAGTGCTAGAGAGAGCCTAATGATTCGAGATACGCAGTATTTT. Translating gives CSARESLMIRDTQYF.

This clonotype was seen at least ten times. In DNA, the CDR3 is TGCAGTCCCCAAGGGGGCGGGACCCTGACGCGAGAAGCTTTCTTT. It encodes CSPQGGGTLTREAFF. V usage is TRBV20-1 and J usage is TRBJ1-1, with 7 bases lining up with TRBD1. CDR3 length: 15 amino acids. Germline CDR1 is DFQATT and CDR2 is SNEGSKA (reference sequence). With 8 bases clipped from V and 8 bases from J, the junction kept 20 bases outside the gene matches.

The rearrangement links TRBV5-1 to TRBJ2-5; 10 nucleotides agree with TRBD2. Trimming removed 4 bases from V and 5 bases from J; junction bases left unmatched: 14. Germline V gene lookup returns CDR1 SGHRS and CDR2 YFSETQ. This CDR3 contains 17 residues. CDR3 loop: CASSVGQLAGWVETQYF. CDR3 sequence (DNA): TGCGCCAGCAGCGTAGGCCAACTAGCGGGGTGGGTTGAGACCCAGTACTTC. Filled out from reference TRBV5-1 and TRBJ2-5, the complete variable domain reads KAGVTQTPRYLIKTRGQQVTLSCSPISGHRSVSWYQQTPGQGLQFLFEYFSETQRNKGNFPGRFSGRQFSNSRSEMNVSTLELGDSALYLCASSVGQLAGWVETQYFGPGTRLLVL.

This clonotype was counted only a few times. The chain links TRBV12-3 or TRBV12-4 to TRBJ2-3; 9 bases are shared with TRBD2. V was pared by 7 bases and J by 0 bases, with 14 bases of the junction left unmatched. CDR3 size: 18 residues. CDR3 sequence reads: CASIPSRGGVVSTDTQYF. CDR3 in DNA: TGTGCCAGCATCCCTTCGCGGGGGGGCGTGGTAAGCACAGATACGCAGTATTTT.

CDR3 nucleotides: TGCGCCAGCAGCTTCCCCGCCAGGCCTACTAGCGGGGGTGGAGATACGCAGTATTTT. Translating it yields CASSFPARPTSGGGDTQYF. The V gene is TRBV5-1, the J gene TRBJ2-3; 11 nucleotides match TRBD2. Germline V gene data show CDR1 as SGHRS and CDR2 as YFSETQ. After removal of 2 bases from V and 5 bases from J, the junction contained 16 bases not matched to a gene. The CDR3 consists of 19 residues.

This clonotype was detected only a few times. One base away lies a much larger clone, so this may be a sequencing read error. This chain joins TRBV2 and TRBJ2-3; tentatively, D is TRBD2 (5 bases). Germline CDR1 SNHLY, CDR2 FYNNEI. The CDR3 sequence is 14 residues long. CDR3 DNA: TGTGCCAGCAGTGCCGGACTGAGCACAGATGCGCAGTATTTT. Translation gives CASSAGLSTDAQYF.

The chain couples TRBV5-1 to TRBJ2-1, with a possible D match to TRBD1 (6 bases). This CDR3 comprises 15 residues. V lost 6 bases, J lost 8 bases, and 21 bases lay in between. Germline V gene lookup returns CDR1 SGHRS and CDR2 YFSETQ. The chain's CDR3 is CASNAGAAEGDEQFF. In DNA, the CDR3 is TGCGCCAGCAATGCCGGGGCAGCTGAGGGGGATGAGCAGTTCTTC.

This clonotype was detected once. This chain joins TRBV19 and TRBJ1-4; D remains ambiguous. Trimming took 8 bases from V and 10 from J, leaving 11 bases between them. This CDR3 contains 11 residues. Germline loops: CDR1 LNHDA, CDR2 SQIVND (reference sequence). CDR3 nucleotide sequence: TGTGCCAGTGGGGAATCGCGAAAACTGTTTTTT. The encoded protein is CASGESRKLFF.

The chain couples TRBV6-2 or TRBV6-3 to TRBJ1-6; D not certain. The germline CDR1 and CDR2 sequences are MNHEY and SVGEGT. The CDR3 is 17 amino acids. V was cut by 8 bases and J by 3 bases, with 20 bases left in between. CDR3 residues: CASGRWGRAGYNSPLHF. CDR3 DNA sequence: TGTGCCAGCGGTCGTTGGGGTAGGGCCGGCTATAATTCACCCCTCCACTTT.

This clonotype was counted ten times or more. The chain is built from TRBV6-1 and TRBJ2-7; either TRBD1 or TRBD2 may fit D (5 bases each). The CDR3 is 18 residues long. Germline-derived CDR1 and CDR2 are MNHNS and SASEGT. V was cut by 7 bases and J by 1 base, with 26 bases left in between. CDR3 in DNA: TGTGCCAGCATTGAGTTCGGAGGCAGGGCGGTACAATCCTACGAGCAGTACTTC. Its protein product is CASIEFGGRAVQSYEQYF.

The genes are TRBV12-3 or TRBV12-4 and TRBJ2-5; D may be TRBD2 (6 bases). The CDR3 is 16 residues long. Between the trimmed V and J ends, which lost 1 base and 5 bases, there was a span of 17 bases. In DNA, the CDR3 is TGTGCCAGCAGTTTAGGGGGCGGAGGGATAGGGGAGACCCAGTACTTC. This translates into CASSLGGGGIGETQYF.

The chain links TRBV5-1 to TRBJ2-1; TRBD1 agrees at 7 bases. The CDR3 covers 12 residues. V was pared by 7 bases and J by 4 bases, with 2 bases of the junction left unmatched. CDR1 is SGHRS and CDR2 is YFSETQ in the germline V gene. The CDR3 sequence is CASGTAYNEQFF. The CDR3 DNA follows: TGCGCCAGCGGGACAGCTTACAATGAGCAGTTCTTC. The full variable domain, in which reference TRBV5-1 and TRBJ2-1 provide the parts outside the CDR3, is KAGVTQTPRYLIKTRGQQVTLSCSPISGHRSVSWYQQTPGQGLQFLFEYFSETQRNKGNFPGRFSGRQFSNSRSEMNVSTLELGDSALYLCASGTAYNEQFFGPGTRLTVL.

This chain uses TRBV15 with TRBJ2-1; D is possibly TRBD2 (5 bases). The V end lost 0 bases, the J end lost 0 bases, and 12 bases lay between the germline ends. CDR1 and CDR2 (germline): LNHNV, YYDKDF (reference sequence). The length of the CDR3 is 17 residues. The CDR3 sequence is CATSRDLGLSSYNEQFF. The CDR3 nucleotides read TGTGCCACCAGCAGAGATCTCGGACTGAGCTCCTACAATGAGCAGTTCTTC.

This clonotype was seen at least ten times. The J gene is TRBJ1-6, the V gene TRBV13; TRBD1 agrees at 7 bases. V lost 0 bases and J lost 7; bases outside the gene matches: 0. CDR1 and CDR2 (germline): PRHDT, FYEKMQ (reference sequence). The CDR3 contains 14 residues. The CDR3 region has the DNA TGTGCCAGCAGCTTAGGGGACAGGAATTCACCCCTCCACTTT. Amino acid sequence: CASSLGDRNSPLHF. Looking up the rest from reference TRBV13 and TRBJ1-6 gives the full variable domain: AAGVIQSPRHLIKEKRETATLKCYPIPRHDTVYWYQQGPGQDPQFLISFYEKMQSDKGSIPDRFSAQQFSDYHSELNMSSLELGDSALYFCASSLGDRNSPLHFGNGTRLTVT.

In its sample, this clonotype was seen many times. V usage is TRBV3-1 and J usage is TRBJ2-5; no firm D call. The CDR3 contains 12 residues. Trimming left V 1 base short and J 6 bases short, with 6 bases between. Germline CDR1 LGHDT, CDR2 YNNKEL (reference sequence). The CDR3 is CASSQAKKTQYF. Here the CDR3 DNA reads TGTGCCAGCAGCCAAGCTAAGAAGACCCAGTACTTC.